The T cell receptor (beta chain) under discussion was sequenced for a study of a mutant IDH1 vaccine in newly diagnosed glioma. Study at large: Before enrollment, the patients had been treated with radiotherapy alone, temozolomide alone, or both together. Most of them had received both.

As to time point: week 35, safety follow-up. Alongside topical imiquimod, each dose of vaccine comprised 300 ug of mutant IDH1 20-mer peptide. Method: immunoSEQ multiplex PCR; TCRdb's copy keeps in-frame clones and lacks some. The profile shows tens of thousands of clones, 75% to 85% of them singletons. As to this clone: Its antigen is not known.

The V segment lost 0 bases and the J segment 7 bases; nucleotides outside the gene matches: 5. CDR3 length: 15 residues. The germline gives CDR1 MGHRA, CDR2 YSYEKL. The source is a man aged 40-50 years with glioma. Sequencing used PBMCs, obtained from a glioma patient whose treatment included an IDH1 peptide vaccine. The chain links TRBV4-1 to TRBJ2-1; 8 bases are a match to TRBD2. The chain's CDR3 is CASSQERGGLNEQFF. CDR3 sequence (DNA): TGCGCCAGCAGCCAAGAACGGGGGGGGCTTAATGAGCAGTTCTTC.